This T cell receptor beta chain was found in a study of blood T cell repertoires in COVID-19 (dated by TCRdb to 2020 to 2022). The study in broad terms: Samples covering the acute and convalescent phases of COVID-19 were provided by collaborators in the United States, Italy and Spain. The dataset comprised deeply sampled blood TCRbeta repertoires from subjects exposed to, actively infected with, or recovered from COVID-19. The material from the prospective study consisted of cDNA or gDNA derived from T cells, B-cell-depleted T cells, or PBMCs. The samples were drawn from two sources: the first 160 participants of the ongoing ImmuneRACE study, and 950 to 1,500 subjects contributed by 6 global collaborators. The repertoires were released in a freely available public database intended as a resource for research on the immune response to SARS-CoV-2. The sample metadata nearly always contained a de-identified subject ID, COVID-19 status, age in years and sex. HLA class I and class II types, where available, came from metadata supplied by the sample provider rather than from assay-based typing. Overall study results and their limits: The quantity of clinical and demographic metadata differed by source and by participant and was supplied without curation.

Germline trimming amounts to 5 bases on V and 8 bases on J, with 4 as the count of junction bases outside the gene matches. Taken from the germline V gene, the CDR1 and CDR2 loops are SGHNT and YENEEA. Counted from cysteine to phenylalanine, this CDR3 has 14 amino acids. This entry keeps only the CDR3 DNA: 42 bases, framed from base 1. This clone has just a few counts. Its antigen is still unknown. No quality values exist for individual bases; no much larger clone is one base distant. TCRbeta CDR3 regions were amplified from genomic DNA by means of the immunoSEQ Assay, a bias-controlled multiplex PCR. Per the authors' processing: The number of nucleated cells in each sample was estimated from the amplification of reference gene primers within the assay. Sequence reads were collapsed and filtered to measure the absolute abundance of every unique TCRbeta CDR3 rearrangement. For each sample, productive Simpson clonality was calculated by taking the square root of Simpson's diversity index across productive rearrangements. This immuneACCESS table, as held by TCRdb, lists in-frame sequences with V and J called but not all clones. Of the missing ones, under half trace to an unresolved V gene in checked studies; the others have no known cause. Clone size and the V and J calls come from that table; the DNA yielded D and trimming. The sample includes tens of thousands of clones, with 70% to 90% observed a single time. The top ten hold about 2.9% of the sample.

Each collaborating institution followed its own protocols to collect whole blood in K2EDTA tubes. For TCRbeta analysis, collaborators shipped samples as frozen whole blood, isolated PBMCs, or DNA extracted from either of those sample types. Sequenced input: peripheral blood. Recombination connected TRBV11-3 to TRBJ2-1, with 12 middle bases fitting TRBD2. This sequence originates from a woman older than 75 with acute or convalescent COVID-19. The sequence in DNA is TGTGCCAGCAGCGATCGACTAGCGGGAGATGAGCAGTTCTTC. This yields the protein CASSDRLAGDEQFF.